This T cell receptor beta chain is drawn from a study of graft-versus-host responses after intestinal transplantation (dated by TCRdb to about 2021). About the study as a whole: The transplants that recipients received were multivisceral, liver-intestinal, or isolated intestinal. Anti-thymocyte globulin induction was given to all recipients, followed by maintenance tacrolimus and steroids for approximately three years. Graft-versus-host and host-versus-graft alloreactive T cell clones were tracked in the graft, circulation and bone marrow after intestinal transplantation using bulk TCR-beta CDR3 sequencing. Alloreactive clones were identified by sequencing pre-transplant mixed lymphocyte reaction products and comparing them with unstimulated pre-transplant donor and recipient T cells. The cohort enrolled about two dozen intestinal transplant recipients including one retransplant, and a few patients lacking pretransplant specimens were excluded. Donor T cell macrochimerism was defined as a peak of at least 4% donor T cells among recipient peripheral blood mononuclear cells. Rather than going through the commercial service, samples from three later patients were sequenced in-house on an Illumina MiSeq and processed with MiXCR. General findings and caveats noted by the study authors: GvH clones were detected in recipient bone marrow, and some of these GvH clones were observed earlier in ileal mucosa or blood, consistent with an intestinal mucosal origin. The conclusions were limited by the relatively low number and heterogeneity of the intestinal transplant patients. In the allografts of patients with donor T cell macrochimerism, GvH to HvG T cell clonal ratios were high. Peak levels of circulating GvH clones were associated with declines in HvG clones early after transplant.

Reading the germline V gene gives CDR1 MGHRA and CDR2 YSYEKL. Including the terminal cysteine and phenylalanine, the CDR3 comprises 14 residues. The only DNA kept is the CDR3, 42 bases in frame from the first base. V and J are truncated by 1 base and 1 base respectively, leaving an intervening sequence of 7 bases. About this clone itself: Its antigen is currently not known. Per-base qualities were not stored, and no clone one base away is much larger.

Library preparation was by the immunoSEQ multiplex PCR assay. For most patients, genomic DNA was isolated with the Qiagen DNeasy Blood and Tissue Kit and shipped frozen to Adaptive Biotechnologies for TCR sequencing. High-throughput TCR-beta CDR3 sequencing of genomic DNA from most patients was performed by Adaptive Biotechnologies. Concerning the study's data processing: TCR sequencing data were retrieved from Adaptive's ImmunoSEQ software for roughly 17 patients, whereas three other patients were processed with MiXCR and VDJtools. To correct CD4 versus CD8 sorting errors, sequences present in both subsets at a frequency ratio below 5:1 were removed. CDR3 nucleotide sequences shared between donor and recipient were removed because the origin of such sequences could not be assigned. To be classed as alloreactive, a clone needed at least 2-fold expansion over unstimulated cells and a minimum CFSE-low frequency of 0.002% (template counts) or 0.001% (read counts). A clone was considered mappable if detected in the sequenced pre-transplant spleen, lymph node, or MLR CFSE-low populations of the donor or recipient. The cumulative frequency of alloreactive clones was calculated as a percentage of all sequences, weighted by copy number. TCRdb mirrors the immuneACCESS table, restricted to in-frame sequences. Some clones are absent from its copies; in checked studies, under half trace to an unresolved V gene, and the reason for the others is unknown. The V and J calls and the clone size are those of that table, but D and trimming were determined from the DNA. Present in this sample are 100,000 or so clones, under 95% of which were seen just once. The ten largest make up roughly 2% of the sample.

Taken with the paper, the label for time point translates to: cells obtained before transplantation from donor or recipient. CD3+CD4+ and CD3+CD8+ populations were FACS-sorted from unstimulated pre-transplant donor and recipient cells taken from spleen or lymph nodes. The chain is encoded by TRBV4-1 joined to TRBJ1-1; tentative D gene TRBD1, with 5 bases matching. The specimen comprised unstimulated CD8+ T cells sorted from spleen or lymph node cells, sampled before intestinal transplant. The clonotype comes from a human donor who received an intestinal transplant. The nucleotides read TGCGCCAGCAGCCAAGCCAGGGAGAACACTGAAGCTTTCTTT. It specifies CASSQARENTEAFF.